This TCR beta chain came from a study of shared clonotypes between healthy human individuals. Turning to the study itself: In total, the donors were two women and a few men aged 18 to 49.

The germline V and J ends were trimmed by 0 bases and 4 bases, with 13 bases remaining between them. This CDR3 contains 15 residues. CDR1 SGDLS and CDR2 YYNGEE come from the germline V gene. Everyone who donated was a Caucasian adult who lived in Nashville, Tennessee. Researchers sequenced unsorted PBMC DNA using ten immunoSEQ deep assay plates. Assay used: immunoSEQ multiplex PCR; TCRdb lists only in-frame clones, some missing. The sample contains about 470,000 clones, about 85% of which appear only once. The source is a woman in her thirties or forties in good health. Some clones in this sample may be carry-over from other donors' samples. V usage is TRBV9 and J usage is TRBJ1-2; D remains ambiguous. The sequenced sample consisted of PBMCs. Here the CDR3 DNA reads TGTGCCAGCAGCGTAGATGTCTCCCTGGGCTATGGCTACACCTTC. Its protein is CASSVDVSLGYGYTF.